The clone carrying this T cell receptor (beta chain) was counted ten times or more. The antigen is undetermined. Germline V CDR1 and CDR2: KGHDR, SFDVKD. The CDR3 has 16 amino acids. V shed 4 bases and J 1 base; nucleotides not matched to a gene: 8. The sample originates from a study of Graves' ophthalmopathy and Graves' hyperthyroidism. Regarding the study as a whole: Ophthalmopathy progression predictions by the model showed 72.22% specificity and roughly 71% sensitivity. Blood repertoires reportedly contained most expanded thyroid clonotypes above 0.001 frequency.

Aged 18 to 65, hyperthyroidism patients had been newly diagnosed, with under 2 months' duration. Orbital computed tomography, together with clinical symptoms, serum thyroxine, TRAb and thyroid ultrasound, was used for diagnosis. Amplified TCR beta CDR3 regions were obtained using RNA transcripts as template. Investigators did first-round RT-PCR with HTBI primers, then second-round multiplex PCR. TCRdb redid the calling of the multiplex PCR reads with MiXCR, one entry per CDR3 protein. This sample has 900,000 to 1,200,000 distinct CDR3 sequences, with about two fifths found just once. The gene calls are TRBV24-1 and TRBJ2-5; 7 bases match TRBD1. Sequencing used peripheral blood or thyroid tissue (not recorded which). The sequence was collected from an adult man with Graves' hyperthyroidism. CDR3: CATSDVFGQAQETQYF. CDR3 bases: TGTGCCACCAGTGACGTCTTCGGACAGGCCCAAGAGACCCAGTACTTC.